This T cell receptor beta chain was retrieved from a study of blood T cell repertoires in COVID-19. The method was immunoSEQ multiplex PCR; TCRdb's version includes in-frame clones alone and lacks a portion of them. In the table there are about 66,000 clones, under 90% of which are singletons. In germline, CDR1 is MGHRA, CDR2 YSYEKL. The CDR3 spans 17 residues. With 4 bases removed from V and 2 bases from J, the gap between germline ends came to 18 bases. The sample comprised peripheral blood. The sequence derives from a man aged 55 to 70 with acute or convalescent COVID-19. The J gene is TRBJ1-3, the V gene TRBV4-1; weak D call: TRBD1 (5 bases). CDR3 loop: CASSPVQTGAAGNTIYF. CDR3 sequence (DNA): TGCGCCAGCAGCCCCGTTCAAACAGGCGCAGCTGGAAACACCATATATTTT.